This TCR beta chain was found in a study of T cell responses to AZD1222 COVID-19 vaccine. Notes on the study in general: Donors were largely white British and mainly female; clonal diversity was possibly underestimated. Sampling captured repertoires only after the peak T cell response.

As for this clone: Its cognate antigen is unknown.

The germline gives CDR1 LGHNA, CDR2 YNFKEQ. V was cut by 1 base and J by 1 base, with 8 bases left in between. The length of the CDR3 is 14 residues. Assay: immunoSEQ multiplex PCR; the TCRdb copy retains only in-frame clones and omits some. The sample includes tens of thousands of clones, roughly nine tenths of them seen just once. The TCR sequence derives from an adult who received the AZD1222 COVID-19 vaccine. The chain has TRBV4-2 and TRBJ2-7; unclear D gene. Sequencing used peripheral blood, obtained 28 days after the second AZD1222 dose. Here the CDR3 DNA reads TGTGCCAGCAGCCAAGGCGGCAGTTCCTACGAGCAGTACTTC. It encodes CASSQGGSSYEQYF.